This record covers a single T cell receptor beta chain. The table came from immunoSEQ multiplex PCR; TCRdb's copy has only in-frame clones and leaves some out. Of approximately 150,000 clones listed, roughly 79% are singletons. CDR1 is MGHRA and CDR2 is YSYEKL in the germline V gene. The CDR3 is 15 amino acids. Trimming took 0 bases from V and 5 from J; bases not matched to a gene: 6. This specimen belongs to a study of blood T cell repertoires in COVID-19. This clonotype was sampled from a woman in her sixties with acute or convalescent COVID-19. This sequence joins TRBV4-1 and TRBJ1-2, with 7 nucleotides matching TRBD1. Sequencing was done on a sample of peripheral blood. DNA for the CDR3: TGCGCCAGCAGCCAAGAGGGACAGCCTCTTTATGGCTACACCTTC. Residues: CASSQEGQPLYGYTF.